What follows are 30 T cell receptor beta chains derived from one specimen sequenced in a study of T cell repertoires in cytomegalovirus infection. TCRdb redid the calling of the reads with MiXCR, one entry per CDR3 protein. The profile shows around 330,000 distinct CDR3 sequences, about a sixth of them singletons. Input material: PBMCs. The source of these receptors is a human donor in good health (CMV status not recorded). Some clones in this sample may be carry-over from other donors' samples.

The V call is TRBV2, the J call TRBJ2-7, with a weak D call TRBD2 (7 bases). CDR3 size: 16 residues. V lost 4 bases to trimming and J lost 5 bases, with 21 bases between them. Germline loops: CDR1 SNHLY, CDR2 FYNNEI. The CDR3 region is CASSGGMRGRLNEQYF. Here the CDR3 DNA reads TGTGCCAGCAGTGGGGGGATGCGGGGGCGTCTCAACGAGCAGTACTTC.

The genes are TRBV5-4 and TRBJ2-3; TRBD2 matches 8 bases. Germline lookup yields CDR1 SGHNT and CDR2 YYREEE (reference sequence). The CDR3 has 16 residues. The V gene end was trimmed by 4 bases and the J gene end by 0 bases; junction bases not matched to a gene: 7. For the CDR3, the DNA is TGTGCCAGCAGCCCCCGAGCGGGGGTTAGCACAGATACGCAGTATTTT. Residues: CASSPRAGVSTDTQYF.

The chain links TRBV6-2 or TRBV6-3 to TRBJ1-1; possible D gene TRBD1, 5 bases. The ends were cut back, 2 bases at V and 4 bases at J, with 17 bases in the middle. The germline V gene has CDR1 MNHEY and CDR2 SVGEGT. This CDR3 has 16 residues. CDR3 sequence: CASSYGITTRGTEAFF. Written as DNA, the CDR3 is TGTGCCAGCAGTTACGGGATCACTACAAGGGGCACTGAAGCTTTCTTT.

This clonotype has a count of ten or more. This sequence joins TRBV28 and TRBJ2-3; 7 bases agree with TRBD2. The V and J ends lost 4 bases and 2 bases, in that order; junction bases with no gene match: 3. The CDR3 runs to 14 residues. From germline, CDR1 is MDHEN and CDR2 SYDVKM. CDR3 region: CASSWGGLTDTQYF. The CDR3 bases are TGTGCCAGCAGTTGGGGGGGACTCACAGATACGCAGTATTTT. Supplemented by reference TRBV28 and TRBJ2-3, the full variable domain reads DVKVTQSSRYLVKRTGEKVFLECVQDMDHENMFWYRQDPGLGLRLIYFSYDVKMKEKGDIPEGYSVSREKKERFSLILESASTNQTSMYLCASSWGGLTDTQYFGPGTRLTVL.

This clonotype was counted between two and nine times. The rearrangement uses TRBV4-3 and TRBJ2-6, with D possibly being TRBD1 (6 bases). Germline CDR1 and CDR2: LGHNA and YSLEER. The V end was cut by 0 bases, the J end by 4 bases, with 13 bases between. The CDR3 contains 17 residues. The CDR3 nucleotides read TGCGCCAGCAGCCAAGACGACACAGGGAGCGGGGCCAACGTCCTGACTTTC. This sequence encodes CASSQDDTGSGANVLTF.

This clonotype was counted at least ten times. This chain uses TRBV12-3 or TRBV12-4 with TRBJ1-5; 7 nucleotides align to TRBD1. This CDR3 is built from 16 residues. The V and J ends lost 6 bases and 0 bases, in that order; junction bases with no gene match: 8. The CDR3 nucleotides are TGTGCCAGCAGGGGAGCAGGGACAGCTAGCAATCAGCCCCAGCATTTT. Encoded protein: CASRGAGTASNQPQHF.

This clonotype has just a few counts. The chain combines TRBV20-1 with TRBJ1-2, with 8 bases identical to TRBD1. The length of the CDR3 is 13 residues. Per germline, CDR1 DFQATT and CDR2 SNEGSKA (reference sequence). After removal of 0 bases from V and 7 bases from J, the junction contained 4 bases not matched to a gene. This CDR3 is CSARDSTGGGYTF. For the CDR3, the DNA is TGCAGTGCTAGAGATTCCACAGGGGGTGGCTACACCTTC.

In DNA form, the CDR3 reads TGTGCCAGCAGGTCCCCGGGCTATGAGCAGTTCTTC. The encoded protein is CASRSPGYEQFF. This rearrangement joins TRBV28 to TRBJ2-1; D unresolved. V was shortened by 6 bases and J by 8 bases, with 11 bases between the two germline ends. Germline CDR1 is MDHEN and CDR2 is SYDVKM. The CDR3 totals 12 residues.

The table lists this clonotype with many counts. The genes are TRBV11-3 and TRBJ2-3, with 16 bases matching TRBD2. CDR1 is SGHNT, CDR2 YENEEA, per germline. J was trimmed by 9 bases and V by 4 bases; bases with no gene match: 7. The CDR3 is 16 amino acids. The CDR3 loop is CASSSGTSGGAGTQYF. CDR3 nucleotide sequence: TGTGCCAGCAGCTCCGGGACTAGCGGGGGGGCGGGAACGCAGTATTTT.

Only a few counts were recorded for this clonotype. The chain combines TRBV12-3 or TRBV12-4 with TRBJ2-3, with a tentative D call TRBD2 (5 bases). V lost 3 bases and J lost 13, with 11 bases in between. The CDR3 contains 11 residues. CDR3 coding DNA: TGTGCCAGCAGTTTGTCTGCGCGGGAGTATTTT. Amino acids: CASSLSAREYF.

A word on this clonotype: A read error is possible here, since a much larger clone lies one base away. The rearrangement uses TRBV12-3 or TRBV12-4 and TRBJ1-1; 8 nucleotides line up with TRBD1. This CDR3 has 13 residues. With 6 bases clipped from V and 1 base from J, the junction kept 1 base outside the gene matches. The CDR3 DNA reads as TGTGCCAGCAGAGGACAGGGGAACACTGAAGCTTTCTTT. This gives the protein CASRGQGNTEAFF.

This clonotype was seen at least ten times. The rearrangement uses TRBV5-1 and TRBJ1-6, with D hard to call. Per germline, CDR1 SGHRS and CDR2 YFSETQ. This CDR3 has 17 residues. The V and J ends lost 1 base and 5 bases respectively, with 16 bases between them. This CDR3 reads CASSLFSFNGDNSPLHF. As DNA, the CDR3 is TGCGCCAGCAGCTTGTTTTCCTTCAACGGTGATAATTCACCCCTCCACTTT.

The chain uses TRBV10-3 and TRBJ1-5; 7 bases are shared with TRBD1. CDR1 is ENHRY, CDR2 SYGVKD, per germline. This CDR3 spans 13 amino acids. The V gene end was trimmed by 2 bases and the J gene end by 7 bases; junction bases not matched to a gene: 2. The CDR3 loop is CAISETGDQPQHF. DNA for the CDR3: TGTGCCATCAGTGAGACAGGGGACCAGCCCCAGCATTTT.

This clonotype turned up a few times. The chain joins TRBV4-2 to TRBJ1-1; no reliable D call. Germline V lookup: CDR1 LGHNA, CDR2 YNFKEQ. This CDR3 is 15 amino acids long. The ends were cut back, 0 bases at V and 0 bases at J, with 8 bases in the middle. The CDR3 loop is CASSQDKRMNTEAFF. Here the CDR3 DNA reads TGTGCCAGCAGCCAAGATAAGAGAATGAACACTGAAGCTTTCTTT.

The chain links TRBV20-1 to TRBJ2-1; 8 bases are a match to TRBD2. The germline gives CDR1 DFQATT, CDR2 SNEGSKA (reference sequence). The CDR3 is 14 amino acids. Trimming took 0 bases from V and 9 from J; bases not matched to a gene: 7. The CDR3 loop is CSARDSGGGAEQFF. CDR3 DNA: TGCAGTGCTAGAGATTCCGGGGGGGGTGCTGAGCAGTTCTTC.

The chain joins TRBV5-4 to TRBJ1-4; tentative D call: TRBD1 (5 bases). V was pared by 1 base and J by 7 bases, with 8 bases between. The CDR3 runs to 13 residues. From germline, CDR1 is SGHNT and CDR2 YYREEE (reference sequence). The CDR3 is CASSLRGSEKLFF. DNA of the CDR3: TGTGCCAGCAGCTTGCGGGGCAGTGAAAAACTGTTTTTT.

This chain uses TRBV6-6 with TRBJ2-7, with 8 nucleotides matching TRBD2. Germline loops: CDR1 MNHNY, CDR2 SVGAGI (reference sequence). The CDR3 length is 14 residues. DNA of the CDR3: TGTGACTCCTCTGAGCGGGGGAGCTCCTACGAGCAGTACTTC. Its translation: CDSSERGSSYEQYF.

With regard to this clonotype: It may be a read error: a sequence one base away is much more abundant. V is TRBV12-3 or TRBV12-4 and J is TRBJ1-1; D possibly corresponds to TRBD1 (6 bases). CDR3 length: 14 residues. This CDR3 is CASSLQGYGTVAFF. The CDR3 nucleotides read TGTGCCAGCAGTTTACAGGGGTATGGTACTGTAGCTTTCTTT.

This clonotype was counted ten times or more. The chain recombines TRBV7-9 with TRBJ2-1, with 9 bases aligning to TRBD1. Unmatched junction bases numbered 5, after V lost 6 bases and J lost 2 bases. Germline CDR1 is SEHNR and CDR2 is FQNEAQ (reference sequence). The CDR3 loop spans 15 amino acids. The CDR3 reads CASRSDRGTYNEQFF. CDR3 in DNA: TGTGCCAGCAGGTCGGACAGGGGCACCTACAATGAGCAGTTCTTC. The entire variable domain, with the rest obtained from reference TRBV7-9 and TRBJ2-1, is as follows: DTGVSQNPRHKITKRGQNVTFRCDPISEHNRLYWYRQTLGQGPEFLTYFQNEAQLEKSRLLSDRFSAERPKGSFSTLEIQRTEQGDSAMYLCASRSDRGTYNEQFFGPGTRLTVL.

The chain uses TRBV5-1 and TRBJ2-5; 9 bases fit TRBD1. The CDR3 runs to 16 residues. V was pared by 3 bases and J by 2 bases, with 8 bases of the junction left unmatched. Germline V lookup: CDR1 SGHRS, CDR2 YFSETQ. CDR3 sequence reads: CASSSGQGSVQETQYF. The CDR3 DNA is TGCGCCAGCAGCTCGGGACAGGGAAGCGTTCAAGAGACCCAGTACTTC.

The genes are TRBV19 and TRBJ2-6; D is perhaps TRBD2 (6 bases). The ends were cut back, 5 bases at V and 2 bases at J, with 19 bases in the middle. From germline, CDR1 is LNHDA and CDR2 SQIVND (reference sequence). The CDR3 loop spans 18 amino acids. The CDR3 loop reads CASSSSWRGLTGANVLTF. The CDR3 nucleotides are TGTGCCAGTAGTTCCTCTTGGCGGGGTCTAACTGGGGCCAACGTCCTGACTTTC.

This clonotype appeared a few times. The V and J genes are TRBV3-1 and TRBJ2-5; TRBD1 might be the D (6 bases). V was clipped by 4 bases and J by 7 bases, with 22 bases between them. This CDR3 is 16 amino acids long. Germline V lookup: CDR1 LGHDT, CDR2 YNNKEL (reference sequence). The CDR3 loop reads CASSPPRTEATGTQYF. DNA of the CDR3: TGTGCCAGCAGCCCCCCGCGGACAGAAGCCACTGGGACCCAGTACTTC.

This clonotype has a count of ten or more. The chain combines TRBV7-2 with TRBJ2-3, with 7 nucleotides matching TRBD2. CDR1 is SGHTA, CDR2 FQGNSA, per germline. The length of the CDR3 is 16 residues. The J segment lost 3 bases and the V segment lost 3 bases, leaving 9 bases of the junction unmatched. In DNA, the CDR3 is TGTGCCAGCAGCTTCAGGGCCGGGGGAGGGACAGATACGCAGTATTTT. This encodes CASSFRAGGGTDTQYF.

The chain uses TRBV9 and TRBJ2-2; TRBD1 might be the D (6 bases). The CDR3 extends over 15 amino acids. With 1 base removed from V and 6 bases from J, the gap between germline ends came to 13 bases. Germline V CDR1 and CDR2: SGDLS, YYNGEE. CDR3 coding DNA: TGTGCCAGCAGCGTAAAACAGGGAAGCCCCGGGGAGCTGTTTTTT. Its translation: CASSVKQGSPGELFF.

This rearrangement joins TRBV7-2 to TRBJ2-2; D ambiguous. Per the germline V gene, CDR1 is SGHTA and CDR2 is FQGNSA. Trimming removed 5 bases from V and 6 bases from J, with 7 bases in between. CDR3 length: 12 amino acids. CDR3 residues: CASSLFPGELFF. DNA for the CDR3: TGTGCCAGCAGCCTCTTCCCCGGGGAGCTGTTTTTT.

There are a few counts of this clonotype. The gene calls are TRBV20-1 and TRBJ1-1; D gene ambiguous. CDR3 size: 14 residues. Trimming stripped 0 bases from V and 6 bases from J, with 14 bases between. CDR1 and CDR2 from the germline V gene are DFQATT and SNEGSKA (reference sequence). The CDR3 spells CSARDGEGGPEAFF. DNA for the CDR3: TGCAGTGCTAGAGATGGCGAGGGTGGGCCTGAAGCTTTCTTT.

This clonotype appeared many times. The rearrangement uses TRBV12-3 or TRBV12-4 and TRBJ2-3, with TRBD2 as a possible D gene (5 bases). This CDR3 contains 17 residues. V lost 6 bases to trimming and J lost 3 bases, with 22 bases between them. The CDR3 region has the DNA TGTGCCAGCAGGCGAGATGGGAGAATGAAATGGACAGATACGCAGTATTTT. This sequence encodes CASRRDGRMKWTDTQYF.

This clonotype was observed once. V usage is TRBV12-3 or TRBV12-4 and J usage is TRBJ1-5; no firm D call. Deletions cut 5 bases from V and 4 bases from J, with 9 bases between. The CDR3 runs 13 residues. The CDR3 sequence is CASSTNENQPQHF. The CDR3 DNA is TGTGCCAGCAGTACCAACGAGAATCAGCCCCAGCATTTT.

This clonotype was counted many times. CDR3 DNA sequence: TGTGCCACCGAAGGGCCGCTAAATACGCAGTATTTT. This codes for CATEGPLNTQYF. V is TRBV6-1 and J is TRBJ2-3; D uncertain. Germline lookup yields CDR1 MNHNS and CDR2 SASEGT. The CDR3 covers 12 residues. V was cut by 10 bases and J by 7 bases, with 15 bases left in between.

At least ten counts were recorded for this clonotype. V is TRBV6-1 and J is TRBJ2-1; no definite D call. The CDR3 is 14 amino acids. From germline, CDR1 is MNHNS and CDR2 SASEGT. Trimming stripped 4 bases from V and 1 base from J, with 8 bases between. CDR3 bases: TGTGCCAGCAGTGTGTTCAGGTCCTACAATGAGCAGTTCTTC. It encodes CASSVFRSYNEQFF.